This record looks at one T cell receptor (beta chain) sequence and its context. The assay was immunoSEQ multiplex PCR, and TCRdb's table has in-frame clones only and misses some. The data show 85,000 to 100,000 clones, around 92% seen once. This sample was taken from a study of T cell changes during pregnancy in multiple sclerosis. This CDR3 region has 15 residues. J lost 3 bases, V lost 0 bases, and 2 bases had no gene match. Germline values: CDR1 SGHDT, CDR2 YYEEEE. The sample in question was peripheral blood, obtained after pregnancy. V gene TRBV5-6 combines with J gene TRBJ2-5, with TRBD1 identical over 10 bases. This clonotype was obtained from a female donor with multiple sclerosis, enrolled in a pregnancy study. CDR3 in DNA: TGTGCCAGCAGCTTGGTGACAGGGGGCGAAGAGACCCAGTACTTC. Encoded protein: CASSLVTGGEETQYF.